This T cell receptor beta chain came from a study of blood T cell repertoires in COVID-19. About the research overall: Sources were T cells, B-cell-depleted T cells, or PBMCs; the material itself was cDNA or gDNA.

Sequencing used immunoSEQ multiplex PCR; TCRdb keeps in-frame clones, though not all of them. The sample yields some 120,000 clones, about 85% seen once. The source of this sequence is a man older than 75 with active or convalescent COVID-19. The sequenced sample consisted of peripheral blood.

The CDR3 DNA reads as TGTGCCAGCAGCACCTCCGGGACAGGGGTGTGGGGCTACACCTTC. As protein: CASSTSGTGVWGYTF. V and J are TRBV7-8 and TRBJ1-2; 10 bases align to TRBD1. Germline assignment: CDR1 SGHVS and CDR2 FQNEAQ. V was clipped by 5 bases and J by 8 bases; unmatched bases: 11. The CDR3 length is 15 residues.